The entry that follows covers one T cell receptor (beta chain) sequence. No antigen is known for it. Nothing much larger sits one base from this clone, and base qualities are not available. Trimming removed 4 bases from V and 3 bases from J; the gene matches leave 3 bases unexplained. The CDR3 covers 16 residues, taking in both the cysteine and the phenylalanine. Only the CDR3 portion is preserved as DNA: 48 bases, with reading frame beginning at the first base. The germline V gene (reference sequence) yields SEHNR for CDR1 and FQNEAQ for CDR2. These data originate in a study of cytomegalovirus exposure and HLA in healthy donors (dated 2017 in TCRdb). Some background on the complete study: The roughly 650 repertoires of the first cohort and the roughly 120 validation repertoires were produced on the same platform, according to a later analysis. The aim of the study was to test whether cataloging public T cell receptors could identify signatures of past pathogen exposure. To predict cytomegalovirus infection status, the study brought together high-throughput TCR immunosequencing, statistical association of individual TCRs with disease status, and machine learning. Along with the approximately 700-subject first cohort, a separate validation cohort of over a hundred different subjects was used. What the study reported, not specific to this receptor: The authors suggested that the approach could potentially be generalized to other disease states and immunological phenotypes. All 120 or so repertoires were used to score co-occurrence in the validation cohort in a later analysis, because that analysis had no HLA typing for the cohort. In the study, some 160 TCR beta chains were listed as associated with cytomegalovirus. While some public TCRs were present in many individuals, most TCR sequences turned up only very rarely across donors. Of the cluster scores, about 94% were above 0 in a later analysis, which found that TCRs clustered in the first cohort also tended to co-occur in the 120 validation repertoires. A few of the identified cytomegalovirus-associated TCR beta chains were confirmed in vitro to be specific for cytomegalovirus antigens. The classifier was reported to diagnose cytomegalovirus status with high specificity and sensitivity in both the original and validation cohorts.

The method behind the library was the immunoSEQ multiplex PCR assay. Turning to the authors' computational methods: To diagnose cytomegalovirus status from the catalog of TCR beta chain sequences, a statistical classification framework was built. In its TCRdb copy, this immuneACCESS table keeps in-frame sequences only and misses some clones. Where compared with another copy, unresolved V genes explain less than half of these, and the others have no known cause. D and trimming come from the DNA, and the V and J calls and clone size come from that table. Recorded for this sample are approximately 150,000 clones; approximately 86% of them occurred a single time. The ten largest account for 3.5% to 5% of the sample. The donors were included in the validation cohort of over a hundred subjects, a group kept apart from the approximately 690-subject first cohort.

The receptor was derived from a man between 18 and 35 years old in good health and CMV-seropositive. The sample was PBMCs. The chain joins TRBV7-9 to TRBJ1-4, and TRBD1 matches 12 of the central bases. The CDR3 sequence is CASSSGQGAANEKLFF. DNA sequence: TGTGCCAGCAGCTCGGGACAGGGGGCGGCTAATGAAAAACTGTTTTTT.